What follows are 10 T cell receptor beta chains derived from one specimen sequenced in a study of PD-1 blockade in classical Hodgkin lymphoma. The method was immunoSEQ multiplex PCR; TCRdb's version includes in-frame clones alone and lacks a portion of them. The sample holds roughly 20,000 clones; around 69% are singletons and the top ten take around a quarter. Every one of the patients relapsed after autologous stem cell transplantation (brentuximab vedotin exposure was variable). This sample comprised peripheral blood mononuclear cells (PBMCs), obtained before the second cycle of nivolumab. These receptors were obtained from a human donor with classical Hodgkin lymphoma.

The rearrangement links TRBV18 to TRBJ2-7, with D perhaps matching TRBD1 (7 bases). Per germline, CDR1 KGHSH and CDR2 LQKENI. Trimming left V 4 bases short and J 3 bases short, with 19 bases between. The CDR3 is made up of 16 amino acids. The CDR3 protein is CASSLTGTRGDYEQYF. The CDR3 DNA follows: TGTGCCAGCTCACTCACCGGGACCAGGGGGGACTACGAGCAGTACTTC.

This rearrangement joins TRBV5-1 to TRBJ2-1; TRBD2 matches 7 bases. Trimming cost V 3 bases and J 6 bases; bases outside gene matches: 3. Per germline, CDR1 SGHRS and CDR2 YFSETQ. The length of the CDR3 is 13 residues. CDR3 sequence: CASSYGGSNEQFF. The CDR3 coding sequence is TGCGCCAGCAGCTATGGCGGGAGCAATGAGCAGTTCTTC. The full variable domain, its missing parts supplied by reference TRBV5-1 and TRBJ2-1, is KAGVTQTPRYLIKTRGQQVTLSCSPISGHRSVSWYQQTPGQGLQFLFEYFSETQRNKGNFPGRFSGRQFSNSRSEMNVSTLELGDSALYLCASSYGGSNEQFFGPGTRLTVL.

CDR3 sequence: CARAGLGQGAPETQYF. In DNA form, the CDR3 reads TGCGCCAGGGCGGGACTGGGACAGGGTGCCCCCGAGACCCAGTACTTC. V is TRBV5-1 and J is TRBJ2-5; 9 positions agree with TRBD1. The trim removed 8 bases at V and 5 bases at J, leaving 16 bases unmatched. The CDR3 totals 16 residues. The germline V gene has CDR1 SGHRS and CDR2 YFSETQ.

By sample fraction, this clone is medium-sized. The V call is TRBV5-1, the J call TRBJ1-5; 7 positions match TRBD1. Per germline, CDR1 SGHRS and CDR2 YFSETQ. The CDR3 has 16 amino acids. V shed 0 bases and J 7 bases; nucleotides not matched to a gene: 10. CDR3 nucleotide sequence: TGCGCCAGCAGCTTGGACCCAGGGGGAGCGGACCAGCCCCAGCATTTT. It is translated as CASSLDPGGADQPQHF.

The chain joins TRBV27 to TRBJ2-7; the D gene is possibly TRBD1 (6 bases). The germline V gene has CDR1 MNHEY and CDR2 SMNVEV (reference sequence). The CDR3 consists of 14 residues. Deletions cut 5 bases from V and 3 bases from J, with 14 bases between. CDR3 bases: TGTGCCAGCAGTCCCTTGGACAGTCGCTACGAGCAGTACTTC. The encoded protein is CASSPLDSRYEQYF.

The rearrangement uses TRBV4-3 and TRBJ1-1; D gene ambiguous. V lost 5 bases, J lost 1 base, and 14 bases lay in between. Germline V CDR1 and CDR2: LGHNA, YSLEER. The CDR3 runs 15 residues. The CDR3 spells CASSGSPTSNTEAFF. In DNA form, the CDR3 reads TGCGCCAGCAGCGGAAGCCCTACATCGAACACTGAAGCTTTCTTT.

This clone appeared once. The chain combines TRBV5-6 with TRBJ2-5; D is perhaps TRBD1 (6 bases). The CDR3 runs to 15 residues. The ends were cut back, 2 bases at V and 3 bases at J, with 14 bases in the middle. Germline values: CDR1 SGHDT, CDR2 YYEEEE. The DNA for the CDR3 is TGTGCCAGCAGCTTAGATAGGGGGATTAAAGAGACCCAGTACTTC. Translation gives CASSLDRGIKETQYF. The full variable domain, in which reference TRBV5-6 and TRBJ2-5 provide the parts outside the CDR3, is DAGVTQSPTHLIKTRGQQVTLRCSPKSGHDTVSWYQQALGQGPQFIFQYYEEEERQRGNFPDRFSGHQFPNYSSELNVNALLLGDSALYLCASSLDRGIKETQYFGPGTRLLVL.

This clone is judged medium-sized (0.01 to 0.1%). The J gene is TRBJ2-1, the V gene TRBV2; the D gene is possibly TRBD2 (5 bases). Germline V gene sequence: CDR1 SNHLY, CDR2 FYNNEI. The V and J ends lost 2 bases and 5 bases respectively, with 13 bases between them. This CDR3 contains 15 residues. CDR3 nucleotides: TGTGCCAGCAGTGAATTCACGGGAATGGACAATGAGCAGTTCTTC. The encoded protein is CASSEFTGMDNEQFF.

This chain links TRBV7-6 with TRBJ2-1, with D maybe TRBD2 (6 bases). The V and J ends lost 0 bases and 4 bases respectively, with 10 bases between them. The CDR3 has 15 residues. Germline CDR1 and CDR2: SGHVS and FNYEAQ. CDR3 residues: CASSLALARYNEQFF. CDR3 DNA sequence: TGTGCCAGCAGCTTAGCCCTAGCGCGATACAATGAGCAGTTCTTC.

CDR3: CASSLDGTASSYEQYF. Written as DNA, the CDR3 is TGCGCCAGCAGCTTGGACGGGACGGCTAGCTCCTACGAGCAGTACTTC. V gene TRBV5-1 combines with J gene TRBJ2-7; D may be TRBD1 or TRBD2 (5 bases each). CDR1 and CDR2 (germline): SGHRS, YFSETQ. This CDR3 contains 16 residues. Deletions cut 0 bases from V and 0 bases from J, with 13 bases between.